This paragraph reports one T cell receptor (beta chain). This entry comes from a study of control samples from healthy donors and cancer patients. Only in-frame clones appear in the TCRdb table, and some are missing; sequencing was by immunoSEQ multiplex PCR. The sample contains roughly 90,000 clones, over 90% of which appear only once. V was trimmed by 2 bases and J by 9 bases, leaving 14 bases between them. CDR1 LNHDA and CDR2 SQIVND come from the germline V gene (reference sequence). The CDR3 has 15 amino acids. The chain carries TRBV19 and TRBJ1-6; D is undetermined. This receptor was identified in a woman aged 25 to 39 in good health. Sequenced: blood. The CDR3 DNA reads TGTGCCAGTAGTATATCGAGGACGTCTGGTTCACCCCTCCACTTT. Its protein product is CASSISRTSGSPLHF.